This record covers a single T cell receptor (beta chain). Its matching antigen is unknown. The data are from a study of T cell responses to AZD1222 COVID-19 vaccine. Study-wide results and limits: At baseline, just five or six AZD1222 recipients tested seropositive. Epitopes outside B.1.351 and B.1.1.7 mutated regions reportedly drew nearly half of spike TCRs.

Produced via immunoSEQ multiplex PCR; TCRdb's table is partial and in-frame only. This sample yields about 180,000 clones, of which just under 95% are seen a single time; under 1.1% belongs to the top ten. Unmatched junction bases numbered 7, after V lost 3 bases and J lost 6 bases. The length of the CDR3 is 14 residues. Germline V CDR1 and CDR2: WNHNN, SYGVQD (reference sequence). This chain connects TRBV10-1 to TRBJ1-1; TRBD1 aligns across 7 bases. The specimen comprised peripheral blood, sampled 28 days after the second dose of the MenACWY control vaccine. The sequence was collected from an adult who received the MenACWY meningococcal vaccine as a control. The CDR3 nucleotides read TGCGCCAGCAGTGACTCAGGGGGGAGCGCTGAAGCTTTCTTT. It specifies CASSDSGGSAEAFF.